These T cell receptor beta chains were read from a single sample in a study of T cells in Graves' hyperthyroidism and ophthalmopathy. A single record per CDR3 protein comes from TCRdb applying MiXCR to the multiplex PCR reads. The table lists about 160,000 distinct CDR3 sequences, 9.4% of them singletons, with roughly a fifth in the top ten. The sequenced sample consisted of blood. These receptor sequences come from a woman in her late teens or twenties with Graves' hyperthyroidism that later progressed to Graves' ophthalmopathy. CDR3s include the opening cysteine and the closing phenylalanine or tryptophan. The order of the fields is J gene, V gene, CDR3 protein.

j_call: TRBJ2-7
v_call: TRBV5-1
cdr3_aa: CASSYGGGYDEQYF

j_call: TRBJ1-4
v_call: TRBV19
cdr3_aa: CASRTSTNEKLFF

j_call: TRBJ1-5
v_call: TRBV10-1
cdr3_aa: CASSGRDRVLGQPQHF

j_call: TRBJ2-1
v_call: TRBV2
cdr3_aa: CASTRTSSYNEQFF

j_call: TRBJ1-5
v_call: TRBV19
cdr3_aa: CASSIRDRGRNQPQHF

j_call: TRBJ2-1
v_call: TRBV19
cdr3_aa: CASGTGGLSEQFF

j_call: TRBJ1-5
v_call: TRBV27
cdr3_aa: CASSPDTGIWPQHF

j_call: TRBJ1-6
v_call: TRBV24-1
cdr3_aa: CATSGPGASSSPLHF

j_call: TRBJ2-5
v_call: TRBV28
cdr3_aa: CASSPQRGGRETQYF

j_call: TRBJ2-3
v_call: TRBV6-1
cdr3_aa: CASSRGTDSTDTQYF

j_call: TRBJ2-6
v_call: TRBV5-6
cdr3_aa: CASSFRGARPGANVLTF

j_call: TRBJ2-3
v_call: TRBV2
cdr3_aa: CASSLNIADTSTDTQYF

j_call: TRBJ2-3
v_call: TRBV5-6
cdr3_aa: CASSSGLAGGNTDTQYF

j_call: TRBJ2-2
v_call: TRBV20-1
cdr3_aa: CSARFPGQTTGELFF

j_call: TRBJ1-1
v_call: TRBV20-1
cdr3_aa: CSARVPGGAGEAFF

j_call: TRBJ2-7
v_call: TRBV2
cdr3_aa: CASSGGQGISYEQYF

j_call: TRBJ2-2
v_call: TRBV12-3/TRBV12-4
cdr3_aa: CASSLALRGTSGSTGELFF

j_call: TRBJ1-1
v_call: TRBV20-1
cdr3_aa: CSARIGNVNTEAFF

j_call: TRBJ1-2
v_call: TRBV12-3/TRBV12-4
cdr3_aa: CASSSRGTHGYTF

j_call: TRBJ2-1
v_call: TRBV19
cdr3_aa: CASSIGGSTAAIFF

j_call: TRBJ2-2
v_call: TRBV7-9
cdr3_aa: CASSLLTGNTGELFF

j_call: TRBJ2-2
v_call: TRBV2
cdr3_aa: CASSWANTGELFF

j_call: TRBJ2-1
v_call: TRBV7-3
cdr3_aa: CASSQLAGGTNEQFF

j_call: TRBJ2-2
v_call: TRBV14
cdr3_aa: CASSPTAGPTGELFF